The 10 T cell receptor beta chains presented below share a single source sample, sequenced in a study of blood T cell repertoires in COVID-19. Generated by immunoSEQ multiplex PCR, the TCRdb table keeps only in-frame clones and is missing some. The sample yields 25,000 or so clones, around 83% seen once. Input material: peripheral blood. The origin of the receptors is an older man with acute or convalescent COVID-19.

CDR3 loop: CAIRAGLQSGYTF. CDR3 nucleotide sequence: TGTGCCATCAGGGCAGGGCTTCAATCCGGCTACACCTTC. The J gene is TRBJ1-2, the V gene TRBV10-3, with a tentative D call TRBD1 (5 bases). Trimming removed 6 bases at V and 8 bases at J, with 16 bases between. Germline V CDR1 and CDR2: ENHRY, SYGVKD. CDR3 length equals 13 residues.

The chain carries TRBV27 and TRBJ2-1, with a tentative D call TRBD2 (8 bases). Trimming shortened V by 8 bases and J by 0 bases, and 26 bases separated the two germline ends. This CDR3 spans 19 amino acids. CDR1 and CDR2 (germline): MNHEY, SMNVEV (reference sequence). The CDR3 sequence is CASGEREIGGTVSYNEQFF. CDR3 DNA: TGTGCCAGCGGAGAGCGGGAGATCGGTGGGACAGTCTCCTACAATGAGCAGTTCTTC.

The J gene is TRBJ1-1, the V gene TRBV7-2; TRBD1 aligns across 9 bases. CDR1 is SGHTA, CDR2 FQGNSA, per germline. J was trimmed by 4 bases and V by 5 bases; bases with no gene match: 11. The CDR3 runs to 16 residues. CDR3 amino acids: CASSQQGAVGSTEAFF. CDR3 nucleotides: TGTGCCAGCAGCCAACAGGGGGCCGTGGGTTCCACTGAAGCTTTCTTT. Filled out from reference TRBV7-2 and TRBJ1-1, the complete variable domain reads GAGVSQSPSNKVTEKGKDVELRCDPISGHTALYWYRQSLGQGLEFLIYFQGNSAPDKSGLPSDRFSAERTGGSVSTLTIQRTQQEDSAVYLCASSQQGAVGSTEAFFGQGTRLTVV.

This clone has just one count. The chain couples TRBV30 to TRBJ1-6; D not certain. CDR1 is GTSNPN and CDR2 is SVGIG in the germline V gene (reference sequence). The CDR3 has 12 residues. V was pared by 2 bases and J by 11 bases, with 10 bases between. The CDR3 region has the DNA TGTGCCTGGAGTAAGGGAGAGACACCCCTCCACTTT. Protein: CAWSKGETPLHF.

V usage is TRBV15 and J usage is TRBJ1-3; possible D gene TRBD1, 6 bases. Trimming took 0 bases from V and 2 from J, leaving 8 bases between them. Germline V gene sequence: CDR1 LNHNV, CDR2 YYDKDF (reference sequence). The CDR3 extends over 15 amino acids. CDR3 sequence (DNA): TGTGCCACCAGCAGAGATCAGGGGCCTGGAAACACCATATATTTT. This codes for CATSRDQGPGNTIYF.

The CDR3 nucleotides read TGTGCCTGGAGCAGGAGGGACGAGCAGTACTTC. Residues: CAWSRRDEQYF. This sequence joins TRBV30 and TRBJ2-7; D might be TRBD2 (6 bases). The V gene lost 3 bases and the J gene lost 5 bases, with 8 bases spanning the gap. The CDR3 has 11 residues. Germline V gives CDR1 GTSNPN, CDR2 SVGIG (reference sequence).

The chain combines TRBV19 with TRBJ2-7; D possibly corresponds to TRBD2 (5 bases). V lost 1 base and J 3 bases, leaving 13 bases between the germline ends. The CDR3 totals 15 residues. CDR1 LNHDA and CDR2 SQIVND come from the germline V gene (reference sequence). The CDR3 protein is CASSIAPGNDYEQYF. DNA for the CDR3: TGTGCCAGTAGTATAGCCCCGGGGAACGACTACGAGCAGTACTTC.

This clone occurred many times. V gene TRBV19 combines with J gene TRBJ1-5, with D unresolved. Germline-derived CDR1 and CDR2 are LNHDA and SQIVND (reference sequence). The V gene lost 3 bases and the J gene lost 2 bases, with 11 bases spanning the gap. The CDR3 runs 15 residues. CDR3: CASSILVVGNQPQHF. In nucleotides, the CDR3 is TGTGCCAGTAGTATCTTAGTCGTAGGCAATCAGCCCCAGCATTTT.

This sequence joins TRBV14 and TRBJ2-1, with 10 bases fitting TRBD2. V shed 1 base, J shed 7 bases, and the junction held 7 bases outside the gene matches. The CDR3 runs 16 residues. Germline lookup yields CDR1 SGHDN and CDR2 FVKESK. CDR3 amino acids: CASSQVLAGVGNEQFF. CDR3 nucleotide sequence: TGTGCCAGCAGCCAAGTTCTAGCGGGAGTCGGTAATGAGCAGTTCTTC.

This clone turned up a few times. Other DNA sequences in this sample translate to the same CDR3. The J gene is TRBJ1-2, the V gene TRBV20-1, with no clear D. V shed 3 bases and J shed 8 bases, with 13 bases lying between them. The germline V gene has CDR1 DFQATT and CDR2 SNEGSKA (reference sequence). The CDR3 has 12 amino acids. This CDR3 reads CSASRGSRGYTF. For the CDR3, the DNA is TGCAGTGCTAGTCGAGGGTCTCGGGGCTACACCTTC.